This TCR beta chain was sequenced for a study of blood T cell repertoires in COVID-19. Per the original data handling: The authors estimated nucleated cell counts from reference gene primer amplification. Here immunoSEQ multiplex PCR was the method, and the copy in TCRdb shows in-frame clones only, minus some. D and trimming come from the DNA, and the V and J calls and clone size come from that table. The sample yields around 240,000 clones, over 80% seen once. Donors were grouped by their self-reported clinical history. A COVID-19 case was met by exposed participants within 2 weeks before study entry. Germline CDR1 is MNHEY and CDR2 is SVGAGI. V was cut by 7 bases and J by 1 base, with 16 bases left in between. CDR3 size: 15 residues.

The sample taken for sequencing was PBMCs or T cells enriched from blood (not recorded which). This TCR was sampled from a man aged 50 to 59 who had been exposed to COVID-19. V and J are TRBV6-5 and TRBJ1-2, with unresolved D. The CDR3 is CASIRREGGNYGYTF. CDR3 DNA sequence: TGTGCCAGCATTCGGCGGGAGGGAGGTAACTATGGCTACACCTTC.